The source of this T cell receptor (beta chain) is a study of molecular identifiers for immune sequencing clone quantification. General study findings and limits: In CMV-specific effectors, clones above 20 copies held over 98% of molecules; naive, under 1%. Investigators reportedly could detect spiked Jurkat TCR RNA from one cell among about a million naive cells.

This clonotype was seen many times. What it binds is unknown. The CDR3 sequence is 15 residues long. CDR1 SGHTA and CDR2 FQGNSA come from the germline V gene. The germline V and J ends were trimmed by 8 bases and 4 bases, with 18 bases remaining between them. A CD8+CD4-CCR7+CD45RA+ gate was used to sort naive CD8 T cells. TCRdb passed the PCR reads through MiXCR, listing each CDR3 protein once. The table lists 65,000 or so distinct CDR3 sequences, approximately 17% of them singletons, with 1.5% to 1.9% in the top ten. J is TRBJ1-5 and V is TRBV7-2; D gene unclear. This clonotype was obtained from a human donor in good health. Some libraries in this study had Jurkat cell RNA spiked in. The sample taken for sequencing was naive CD8+ T cells from blood, with Jurkat cell RNA spiked in. As for subset: FACS-sorted CD8+CD4-CCR7+CD45RA+ naive T cells. CDR3 coding DNA: TGTGCCAGCGCACCGTTCCACACCGCTAATCAGCCCCAGCATTTT. Translation gives CASAPFHTANQPQHF. The full variable domain, with the rest looked up from reference TRBV7-2 and TRBJ1-5, is GAGVSQSPSNKVTEKGKDVELRCDPISGHTALYWYRQSLGQGLEFLIYFQGNSAPDKSGLPSDRFSAERTGGSVSTLTIQRTQQEDSAVYLCASAPFHTANQPQHFGDGTRLSIL.